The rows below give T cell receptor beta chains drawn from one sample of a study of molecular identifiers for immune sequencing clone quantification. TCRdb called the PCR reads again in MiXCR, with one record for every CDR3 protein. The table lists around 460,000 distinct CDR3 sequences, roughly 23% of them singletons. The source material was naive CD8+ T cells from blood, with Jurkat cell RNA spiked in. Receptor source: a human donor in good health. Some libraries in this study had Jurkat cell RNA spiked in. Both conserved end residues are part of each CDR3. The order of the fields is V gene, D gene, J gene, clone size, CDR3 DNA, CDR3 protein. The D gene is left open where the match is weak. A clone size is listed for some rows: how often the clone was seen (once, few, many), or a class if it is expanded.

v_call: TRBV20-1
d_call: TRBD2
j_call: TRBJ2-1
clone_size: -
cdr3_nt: TGCAGTGCCCGGTGGGCGGGAGAGGCCCCGCGCAATGAGCAGTTCTTC
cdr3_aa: CSARWAGEAPRNEQFF

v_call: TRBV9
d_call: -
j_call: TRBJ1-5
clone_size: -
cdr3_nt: TGTGCCAGCAGTGCAGAGGGGATCAATTCGCCCCAGCATTTT
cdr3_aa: CASSAEGINSPQHF

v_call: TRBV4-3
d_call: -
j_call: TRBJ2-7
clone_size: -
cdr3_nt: TGCGCCAGCAGCCAAGACCACGGCTCCTACGAGCAGTACTTC
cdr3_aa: CASSQDHGSYEQYF

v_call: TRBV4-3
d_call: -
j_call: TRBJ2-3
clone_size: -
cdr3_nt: TGCGCCAGCAGCCACGTAGGACCGATTGGATTCACAGATACGCAGTATTTT
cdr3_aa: CASSHVGPIGFTDTQYF

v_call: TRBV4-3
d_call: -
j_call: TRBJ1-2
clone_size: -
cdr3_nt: TGCGCCAGCAGCCAAGATTTCGGACGGAGCCTAGGCTACACCTTC
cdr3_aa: CASSQDFGRSLGYTF

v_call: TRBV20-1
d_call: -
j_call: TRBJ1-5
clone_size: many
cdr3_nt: TGCAGTGCTATAGGGAACAATCAGCCCCAGCATTTT
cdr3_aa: CSAIGNNQPQHF

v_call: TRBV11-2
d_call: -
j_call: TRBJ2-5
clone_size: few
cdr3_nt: TGTGCCAGCAGCTTAACCCCGGGAGAACAAGAGACCCAGTACTTC
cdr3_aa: CASSLTPGEQETQYF

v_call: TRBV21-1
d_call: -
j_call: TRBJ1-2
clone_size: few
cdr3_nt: TGTGCCAGCAGCAAAGCCCAGAACCTCTCTGGCTACACCTTC
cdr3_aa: CASSKAQNLSGYTF

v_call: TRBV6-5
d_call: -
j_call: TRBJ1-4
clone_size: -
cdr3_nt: TGTGCCAGCAGTTCTCCGAACGATTGGGCAAAACTGTTTTTT
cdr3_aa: CASSSPNDWAKLFF

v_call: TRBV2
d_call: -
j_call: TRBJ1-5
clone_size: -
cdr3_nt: TGTGCCAGCAGTGAGACAGAGAGCAATCAGCCCCAGCATTTT
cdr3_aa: CASSETESNQPQHF

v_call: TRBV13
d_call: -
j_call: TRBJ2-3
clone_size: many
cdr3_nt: TGTGCCAGCAGCTCCCCCGTCGATACGCAGTATTTT
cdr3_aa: CASSSPVDTQYF

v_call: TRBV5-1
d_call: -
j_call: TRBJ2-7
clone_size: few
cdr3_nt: TGCGCCAGCAGCTTACAGTCCCACGAGCAGTACTTC
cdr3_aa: CASSLQSHEQYF

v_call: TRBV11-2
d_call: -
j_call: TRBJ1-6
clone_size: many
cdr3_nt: TGTGCCAGCAGCTTAGATCATGGGTTGGGGTCACCCCTCCACTTT
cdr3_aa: CASSLDHGLGSPLHF

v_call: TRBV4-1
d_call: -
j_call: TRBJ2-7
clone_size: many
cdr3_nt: TGCGCCAGCAGCCAAGTGGCAGAAGAGACCTACGAGCAGTACTTC
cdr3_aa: CASSQVAEETYEQYF

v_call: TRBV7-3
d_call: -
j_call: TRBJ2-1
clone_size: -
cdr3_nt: TGTGCCGGCAGCTCTGGAGGGAGTGCCTACAATGAGCAGTTCTTC
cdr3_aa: CAGSSGGSAYNEQFF

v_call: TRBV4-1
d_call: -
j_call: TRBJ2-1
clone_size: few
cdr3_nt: TGCGCCAGCAGCCAAGATGTGGGGGTCGGGAATGAGCAGTTCTTC
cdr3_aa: CASSQDVGVGNEQFF

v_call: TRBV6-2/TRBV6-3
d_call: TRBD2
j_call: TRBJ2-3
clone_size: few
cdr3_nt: TGTGCCAGCAGTTACTCCACCGGGACTAGCGGGGCCTGGGGAGATACGCAGTATTTT
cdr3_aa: CASSYSTGTSGAWGDTQYF

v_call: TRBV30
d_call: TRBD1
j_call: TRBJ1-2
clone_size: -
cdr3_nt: TGTGCCTGGAGTGTCGGGACAGGCTATGGCTACACCTTC
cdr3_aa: CAWSVGTGYGYTF

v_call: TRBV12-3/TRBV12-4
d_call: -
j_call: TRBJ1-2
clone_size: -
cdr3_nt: TGTGCCAGCGGCCTACTAGGGTTGGACTATGGCTACACCTTC
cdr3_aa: CASGLLGLDYGYTF

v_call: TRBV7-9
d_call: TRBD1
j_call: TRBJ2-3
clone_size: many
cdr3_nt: TGTGCCAGCAGGCACAGGGGAAGCACAGATACGCAGTATTTT
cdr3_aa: CASRHRGSTDTQYF

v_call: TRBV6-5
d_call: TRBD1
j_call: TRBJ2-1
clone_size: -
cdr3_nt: TGTGCCAGCACCCTAACCATACAGGGGGCCTACAATGAGCAGTTCTTC
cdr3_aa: CASTLTIQGAYNEQFF

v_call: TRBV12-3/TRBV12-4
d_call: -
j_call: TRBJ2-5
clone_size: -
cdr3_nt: TGTGTCAGCAGTTCCCGACCCCAAGAGACCCAGTACTTC
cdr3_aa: CVSSSRPQETQYF

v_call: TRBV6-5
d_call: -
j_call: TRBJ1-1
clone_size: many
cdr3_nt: TGTGCCAGCAGCCCCGGCACGGCAACTGAAGCTTTCTTT
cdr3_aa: CASSPGTATEAFF

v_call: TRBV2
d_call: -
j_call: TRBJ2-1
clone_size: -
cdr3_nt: TGTGCCAGCAGTGAGTCGAGACAGGAGCAGTTCTTC
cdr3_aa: CASSESRQEQFF

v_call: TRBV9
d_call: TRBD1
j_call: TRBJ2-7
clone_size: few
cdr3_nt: TGTGCCAGCAGCCCCTCGGGGACAGCATTGTCCTACGAGCAGTACTTC
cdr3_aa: CASSPSGTALSYEQYF

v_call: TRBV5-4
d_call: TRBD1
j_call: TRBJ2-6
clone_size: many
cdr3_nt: TGTGCCAGCAGCTTAACCAGGGGGTACGGGGCCAACGTCCTGACTTTC
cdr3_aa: CASSLTRGYGANVLTF

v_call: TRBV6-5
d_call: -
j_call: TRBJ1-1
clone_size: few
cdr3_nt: TGTGCCAGCAGCCAAAACAGGGATAGGAACACTGAAGCTTTCTTT
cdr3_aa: CASSQNRDRNTEAFF

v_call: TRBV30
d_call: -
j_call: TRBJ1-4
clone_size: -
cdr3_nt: TGTGCCTGGAGTGCAGGAGAAAAACTGTTTTTT
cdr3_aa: CAWSAGEKLFF

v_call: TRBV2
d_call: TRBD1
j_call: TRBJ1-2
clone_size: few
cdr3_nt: TGTGCCAGCAGTGAATGGGGGACAGGGGATGGTGGCTACACCTTC
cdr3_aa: CASSEWGTGDGGYTF

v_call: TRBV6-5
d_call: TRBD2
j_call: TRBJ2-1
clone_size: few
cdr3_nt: TGTGCCAGCAGTTACTTAGGAGCGGGGGGTAACAATGAGCAGTTCTTC
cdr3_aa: CASSYLGAGGNNEQFF

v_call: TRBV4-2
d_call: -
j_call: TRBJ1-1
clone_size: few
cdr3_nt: TGTGCCAGCAGCCAAGATGAACAGTCGACCACTGAAGCTTTCTTT
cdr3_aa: CASSQDEQSTTEAFF

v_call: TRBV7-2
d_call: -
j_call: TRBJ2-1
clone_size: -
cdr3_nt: TGTGCCAGCAGCTCCGTGAGTCGGGCCAATGAGCAGTTCTTC
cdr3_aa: CASSSVSRANEQFF

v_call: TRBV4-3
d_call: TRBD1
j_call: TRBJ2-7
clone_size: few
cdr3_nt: TGCGCCAGCAGCCAAGGGACAGGCCGACCGAACGAGCAGTACTTC
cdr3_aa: CASSQGTGRPNEQYF

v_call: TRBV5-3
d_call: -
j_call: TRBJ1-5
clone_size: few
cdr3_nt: TGTGCCAGAAGTCGGGTACCAGGTAGCAATCAGCCCCAGCATTTT
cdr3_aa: CARSRVPGSNQPQHF

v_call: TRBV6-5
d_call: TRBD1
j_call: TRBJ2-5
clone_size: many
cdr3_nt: TGTGCCAGCAGTTCTCCCCTGAGGACAGGACAAGAGACCCAGTACTTC
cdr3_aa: CASSSPLRTGQETQYF

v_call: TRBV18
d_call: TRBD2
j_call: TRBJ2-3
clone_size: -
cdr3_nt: TGTGCCAGCTCACCAACTAGCGGGAGGGCCATAAATACGCAGTATTTT
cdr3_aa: CASSPTSGRAINTQYF

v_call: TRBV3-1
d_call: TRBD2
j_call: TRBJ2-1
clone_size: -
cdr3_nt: TGTGCCAGCAGTCACTCCGGGACTAGTGCCTACAATGGGCAGTTCTTC
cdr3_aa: CASSHSGTSAYNGQFF

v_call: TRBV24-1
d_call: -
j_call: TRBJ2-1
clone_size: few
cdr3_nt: TGTGCCACCAGTGATTTTCGGGAGATGAATGAGCAGTTCTTC
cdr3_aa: CATSDFREMNEQFF

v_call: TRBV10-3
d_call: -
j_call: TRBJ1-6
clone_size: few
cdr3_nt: TGTGCCATCAGCGCGTTAAATTCACCCCTCCACTTT
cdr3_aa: CAISALNSPLHF

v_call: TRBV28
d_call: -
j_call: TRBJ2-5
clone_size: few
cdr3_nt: TGTGCCAGCAGCCCTCGGGGTCTGGGGACCCAGTACTTC
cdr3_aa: CASSPRGLGTQYF

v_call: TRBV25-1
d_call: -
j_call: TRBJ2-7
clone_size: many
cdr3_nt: TGTGCCATCCCACCGGCGTACGAGCAGTACTTC
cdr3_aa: CAIPPAYEQYF

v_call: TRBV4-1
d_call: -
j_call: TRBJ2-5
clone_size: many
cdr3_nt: TGCGCCAGCAGCCAAGACAGGACCCAAGAGACCCAGTACTTC
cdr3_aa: CASSQDRTQETQYF

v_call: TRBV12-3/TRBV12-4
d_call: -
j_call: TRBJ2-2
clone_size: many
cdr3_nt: TGTGCCAGCAGTTTACGGGGCCCGTTCGGAAGCACCGGGGAGCTGTTTTTT
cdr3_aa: CASSLRGPFGSTGELFF

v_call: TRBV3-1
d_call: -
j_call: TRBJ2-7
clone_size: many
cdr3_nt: TGCGCCAGCAGCCAAGATACAGCCTACGAGCAGTACTTC
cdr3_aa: CASSQDTAYEQYF

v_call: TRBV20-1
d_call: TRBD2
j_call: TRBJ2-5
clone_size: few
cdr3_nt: TGCAGTGCTAGAGATGACGCGGGAGTCTGGACCCAGTACTTC
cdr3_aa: CSARDDAGVWTQYF